The 2 T cell receptor beta chains reported below all come from one sample, sequenced in a study of blood T cell repertoires in COVID-19. The data were produced by immunoSEQ multiplex PCR, yet TCRdb's version contains in-frame clones alone and is incomplete. The profile shows approximately 280,000 clones, around 90% of them singletons. The sample was peripheral blood. Source of these receptors: a man aged 50-60 years with acute or convalescent COVID-19.

This sequence joins TRBV23-1 and TRBJ2-7; D is perhaps TRBD1 (5 bases). TRBV23-1 carries the ORF label, with uncertain function. Trimming cost V 0 bases and J 3 bases, with 15 bases left between them. The CDR3 runs 16 residues. CDR3 bases: TGCGCCAGCAGTCAATCAGTTTCCAGGGTCAGCTACGAGCAGTACTTC. This gives the protein CASSQSVSRVSYEQYF.

The chain links TRBV2 to TRBJ2-7, with 7 bases fitting TRBD1. CDR3 size: 13 residues. J was trimmed by 5 bases and V by 8 bases; bases with no gene match: 9. CDR1 is SNHLY and CDR2 is FYNNEI in the germline V gene. In DNA, the CDR3 is TGTGCCAGCTCGGACAGGTCGGGTGACGAGCAGTACTTC. Translated: CASSDRSGDEQYF. The full variable domain, its missing parts supplied by reference TRBV2 and TRBJ2-7, is EPEVTQTPSHQVTQMGQEVILRCVPISNHLYFYWYRQILGQKVEFLVSFYNNEISEKSEIFDDQFSVERPDGSNFTLKIRSTKLEDSAMYFCASSDRSGDEQYFGPGTRLTVT.